This T cell receptor beta chain appears in the sequencing data of a study of immune evolution from preneoplasia to lung adenocarcinoma. Premalignant or tumor cells were enriched by macro-dissection after pathologic assessment. In germline, CDR1 is SGHTA, CDR2 FQGNSA. The V end lost 1 base, the J end lost 5 bases, and 11 bases lay between the germline ends. The CDR3 loop spans 14 amino acids. This table comes from immunoSEQ multiplex PCR, and its TCRdb copy is limited to in-frame clones, with some not included. The sample comprises roughly 4,400 clones, around 86% of which are singletons, and approximately 8.2% rests with the top ten.

The sequence was collected from a person aged 70 to 79 with lung adenocarcinoma. The chain carries TRBV7-2 and TRBJ2-5; no definite D call. The sequencing sample was made of FFPE lung adenocarcinoma in situ tissue. In nucleotides, the CDR3 is TGTGCCAGCAGCTTAGTGAGCCTCGGGGAGACCCAGTACTTC. As protein: CASSLVSLGETQYF.